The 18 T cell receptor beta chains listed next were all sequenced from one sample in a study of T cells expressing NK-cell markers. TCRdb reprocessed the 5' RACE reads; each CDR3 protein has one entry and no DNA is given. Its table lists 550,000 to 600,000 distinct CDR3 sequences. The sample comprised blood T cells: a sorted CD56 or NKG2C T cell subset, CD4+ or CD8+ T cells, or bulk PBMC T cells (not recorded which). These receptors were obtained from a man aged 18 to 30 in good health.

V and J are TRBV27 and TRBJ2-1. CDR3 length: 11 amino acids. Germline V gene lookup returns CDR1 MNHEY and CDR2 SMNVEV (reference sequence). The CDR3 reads CATLTFNEQFF.

CDR3 region: CSVYMGGSYEQYF. V and J are TRBV29-1 and TRBJ2-7; the D gene TCRdb calls, TRBD1, cannot be checked with no DNA. CDR1 and CDR2 (germline): SQVTM, ANQGSEA. The CDR3 loop spans 13 amino acids.

The chain's CDR3 is CASSYYLTGRNTEAFF. The V call is TRBV6-5, the J call TRBJ1-1; the D call of TRBD1 rests on TCRdb alone, since no DNA is present to check it. The CDR3 is 16 residues long. CDR1 MNHEY and CDR2 SVGAGI come from the germline V gene.

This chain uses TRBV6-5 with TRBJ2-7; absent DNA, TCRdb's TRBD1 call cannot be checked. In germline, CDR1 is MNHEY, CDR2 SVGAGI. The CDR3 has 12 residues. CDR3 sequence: CASSGGFYEQYF.

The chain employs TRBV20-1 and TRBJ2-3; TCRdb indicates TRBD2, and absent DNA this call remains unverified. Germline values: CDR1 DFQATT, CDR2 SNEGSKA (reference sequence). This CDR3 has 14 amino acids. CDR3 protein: CSPKGSSITDTQYF.

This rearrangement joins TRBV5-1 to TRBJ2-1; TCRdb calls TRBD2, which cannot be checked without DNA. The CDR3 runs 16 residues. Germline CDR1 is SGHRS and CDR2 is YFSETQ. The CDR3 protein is CASSLALAVAYNEQFF.

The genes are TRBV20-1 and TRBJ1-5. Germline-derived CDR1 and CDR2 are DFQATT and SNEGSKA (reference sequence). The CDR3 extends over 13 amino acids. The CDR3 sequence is CSGRTDGNQPQHF.

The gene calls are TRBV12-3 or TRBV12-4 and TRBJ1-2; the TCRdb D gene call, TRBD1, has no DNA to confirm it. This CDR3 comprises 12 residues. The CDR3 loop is CASTGQGYGYTF.

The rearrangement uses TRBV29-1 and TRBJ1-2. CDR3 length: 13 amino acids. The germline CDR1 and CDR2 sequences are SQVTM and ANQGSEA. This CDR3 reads CSVAPRQNYGYTF.

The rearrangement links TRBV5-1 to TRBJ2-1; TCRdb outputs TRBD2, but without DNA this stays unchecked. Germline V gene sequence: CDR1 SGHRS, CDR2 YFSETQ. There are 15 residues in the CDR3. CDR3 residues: CASSLGTSRNNEQFF.

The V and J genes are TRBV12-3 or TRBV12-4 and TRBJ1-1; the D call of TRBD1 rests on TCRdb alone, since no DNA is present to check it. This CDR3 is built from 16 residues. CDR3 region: CASSFVQGRGDTEAFF.

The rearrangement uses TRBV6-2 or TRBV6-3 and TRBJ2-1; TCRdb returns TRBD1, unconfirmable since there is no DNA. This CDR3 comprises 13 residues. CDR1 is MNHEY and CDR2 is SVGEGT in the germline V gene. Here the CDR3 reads CASSRARVNEQFF.

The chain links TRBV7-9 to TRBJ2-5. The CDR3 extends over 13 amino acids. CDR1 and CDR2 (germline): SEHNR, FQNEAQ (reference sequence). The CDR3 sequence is CASSKWGQETQYF.

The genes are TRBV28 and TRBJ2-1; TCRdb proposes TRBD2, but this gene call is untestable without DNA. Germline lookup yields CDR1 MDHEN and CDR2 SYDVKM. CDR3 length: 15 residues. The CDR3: CASSLTAGGRDEQFF.

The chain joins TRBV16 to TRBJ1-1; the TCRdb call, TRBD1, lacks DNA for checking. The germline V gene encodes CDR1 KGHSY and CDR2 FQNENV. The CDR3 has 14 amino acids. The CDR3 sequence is CASSNRGEGTEAFF. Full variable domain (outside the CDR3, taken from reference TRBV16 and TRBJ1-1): GEEVAQTPKHLVRGEGQKAKLYCAPIKGHSYVFWYQQVLKNEFKFLISFQNENVFDETGMPKERFSAKCLPNSPCSLEIQATKLEDSAVYFCASSNRGEGTEAFFGQGTRLTVV.

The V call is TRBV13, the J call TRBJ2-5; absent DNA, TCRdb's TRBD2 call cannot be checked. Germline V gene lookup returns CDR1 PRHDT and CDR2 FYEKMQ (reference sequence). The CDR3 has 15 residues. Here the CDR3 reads CASSTSGTSIGTQYF.

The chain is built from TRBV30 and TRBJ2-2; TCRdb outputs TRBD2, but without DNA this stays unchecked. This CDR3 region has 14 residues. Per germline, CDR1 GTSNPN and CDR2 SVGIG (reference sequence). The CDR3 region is CAWTSGRGTGELFF.

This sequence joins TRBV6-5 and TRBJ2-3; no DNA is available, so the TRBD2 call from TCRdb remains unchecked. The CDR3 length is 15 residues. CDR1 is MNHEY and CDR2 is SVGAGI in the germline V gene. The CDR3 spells CASSYEGSGPDTQYF.